This record looks at one TCR beta chain sequence and its context. These data originate in a study of blood T cell repertoires in COVID-19. The CDR3 loop spans 14 amino acids. Germline V gene data show CDR1 as SGHRS and CDR2 as YFSETQ. V was cut by 0 bases and J by 4 bases, with 10 bases left in between. Produced via immunoSEQ multiplex PCR; TCRdb's table is partial and in-frame only. The sample consists of some 120,000 clones, around nine tenths of them appearing once. This chain links TRBV5-1 with TRBJ2-5; D not resolved. Sequences were obtained from peripheral blood. This clonotype originated in a human donor with active COVID-19. The donor label of this sample is uncertain. This CDR3 reads CASSLAVGAETQYF. Written as DNA, the CDR3 is TGCGCCAGCAGCTTGGCCGTGGGCGCAGAGACCCAGTACTTC.